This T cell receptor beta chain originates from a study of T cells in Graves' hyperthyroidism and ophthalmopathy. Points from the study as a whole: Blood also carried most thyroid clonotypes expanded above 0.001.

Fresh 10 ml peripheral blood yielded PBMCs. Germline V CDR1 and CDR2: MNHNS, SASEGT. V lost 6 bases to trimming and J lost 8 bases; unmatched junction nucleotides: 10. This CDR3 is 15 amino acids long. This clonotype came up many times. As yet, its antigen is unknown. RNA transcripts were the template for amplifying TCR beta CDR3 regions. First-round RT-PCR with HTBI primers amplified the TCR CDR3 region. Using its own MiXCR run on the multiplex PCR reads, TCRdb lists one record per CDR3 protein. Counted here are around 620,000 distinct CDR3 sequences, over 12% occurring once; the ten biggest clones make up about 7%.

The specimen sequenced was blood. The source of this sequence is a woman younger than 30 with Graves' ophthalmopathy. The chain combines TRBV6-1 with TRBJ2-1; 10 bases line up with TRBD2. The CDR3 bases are TGTGCCAGCAGGCCCCTAGCGGGAGTCGACGATGAGCAGTTCTTC. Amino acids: CASRPLAGVDDEQFF.